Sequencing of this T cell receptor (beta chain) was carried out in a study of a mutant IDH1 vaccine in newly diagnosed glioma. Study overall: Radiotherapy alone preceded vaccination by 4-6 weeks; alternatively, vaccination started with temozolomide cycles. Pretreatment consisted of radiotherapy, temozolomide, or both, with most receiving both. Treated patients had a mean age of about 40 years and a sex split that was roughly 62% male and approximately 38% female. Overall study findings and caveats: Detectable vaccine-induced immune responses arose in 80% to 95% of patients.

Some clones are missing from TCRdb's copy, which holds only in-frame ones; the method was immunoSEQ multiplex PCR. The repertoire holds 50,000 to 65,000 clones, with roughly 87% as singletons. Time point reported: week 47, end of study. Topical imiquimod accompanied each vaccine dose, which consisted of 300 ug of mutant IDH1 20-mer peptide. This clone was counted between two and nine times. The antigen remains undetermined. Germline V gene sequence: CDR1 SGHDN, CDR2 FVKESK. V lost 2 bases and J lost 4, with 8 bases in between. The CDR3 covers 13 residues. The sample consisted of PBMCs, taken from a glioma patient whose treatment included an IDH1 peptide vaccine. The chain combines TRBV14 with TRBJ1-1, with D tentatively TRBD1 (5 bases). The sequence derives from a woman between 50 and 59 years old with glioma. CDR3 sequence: CASSQLQGTEAFF. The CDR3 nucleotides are TGTGCCAGCAGCCAACTGCAGGGCACTGAAGCTTTCTTT.